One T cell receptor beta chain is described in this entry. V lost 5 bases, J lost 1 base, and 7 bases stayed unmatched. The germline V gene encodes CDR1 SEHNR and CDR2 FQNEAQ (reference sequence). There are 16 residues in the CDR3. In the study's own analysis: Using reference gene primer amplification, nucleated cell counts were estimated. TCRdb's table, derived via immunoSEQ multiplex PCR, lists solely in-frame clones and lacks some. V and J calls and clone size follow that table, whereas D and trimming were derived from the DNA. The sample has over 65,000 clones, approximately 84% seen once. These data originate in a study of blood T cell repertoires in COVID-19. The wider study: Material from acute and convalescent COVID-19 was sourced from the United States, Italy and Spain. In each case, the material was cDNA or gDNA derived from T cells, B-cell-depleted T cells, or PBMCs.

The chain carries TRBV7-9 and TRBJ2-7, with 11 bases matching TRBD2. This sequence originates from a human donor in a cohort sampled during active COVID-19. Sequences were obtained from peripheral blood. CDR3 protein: CASSGTSGGLSYEQYF. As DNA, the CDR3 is TGTGCCAGCAGCGGCACTAGCGGGGGACTGTCCTACGAGCAGTACTTC.